A single T cell receptor beta chain is shown here with its context. Specified time point: peak reinfection, 3 to 8 weeks after reinfection detection. The sorted cells went straight to TCR sequencing with no prior in vitro expansion. Total naive CD8 T cells were sorted as viable CD3+ CD8+ CD45RO- cells from a couple of donors. CDR3 length equals 15 residues. The germline gives CDR1 MDHEN, CDR2 SYDVKM. The V segment lost 8 bases and the J segment 0 bases; nucleotides outside the gene matches: 7. This entry belongs to a study of memory CD8 T cells in hepatitis C reinfection. Assay used: immunoSEQ multiplex PCR; TCRdb lists only in-frame clones, some missing. The sample shows 44,000 or so clones, roughly 90% of them seen only once.

This chain connects TRBV28 to TRBJ2-1, with 7 bases fitting TRBD1. The receptor comes from a young man with hepatitis C virus infection. The sequencing sample was made of naive CD8+ T cells sorted from blood. The CDR3 loop reads CASLGGLSSYNEQFF. CDR3 coding DNA: TGTGCCAGCTTAGGGGGCCTCAGCTCCTACAATGAGCAGTTCTTC.